The 7 T cell receptor beta chains reported below all come from one sample, sequenced in a study of blood T cell repertoires in COVID-19. Using immunoSEQ multiplex PCR, the repertoire was profiled, and TCRdb retains in-frame clones only, with some absent. The sample contains fewer than 350,000 clones, 90% of which appear only once. Source material: PBMCs or T cells enriched from blood (not recorded which). These TCRs come from a woman younger than 35 with acute COVID-19.

This sequence joins TRBV2 and TRBJ2-1, with TRBD1 as a possible D gene (5 bases). V was cut by 0 bases and J by 5 bases, with 17 bases left in between. The CDR3 contains 17 residues. Germline lookup yields CDR1 SNHLY and CDR2 FYNNEI. This CDR3 is CASSEALDIRKDNEQFF. In DNA, the CDR3 is TGTGCCAGCAGTGAAGCTCTGGACATACGAAAAGACAATGAGCAGTTCTTC.

As concerns this clone: This same CDR3 is encoded by further DNA sequences in the sample. The chain employs TRBV5-1 and TRBJ1-5; 10 bases are a match to TRBD1. The CDR3 loop spans 14 amino acids. V lost 4 bases to trimming and J lost 5 bases; unmatched junction nucleotides: 3. CDR1 and CDR2 from the germline V gene are SGHRS and YFSETQ. CDR3 protein: CASSRTGGDQPQHF. CDR3 in DNA: TGCGCCAGCAGCCGGACAGGGGGTGATCAGCCCCAGCATTTT. The full variable domain, its missing parts supplied by reference TRBV5-1 and TRBJ1-5, is KAGVTQTPRYLIKTRGQQVTLSCSPISGHRSVSWYQQTPGQGLQFLFEYFSETQRNKGNFPGRFSGRQFSNSRSEMNVSTLELGDSALYLCASSRTGGDQPQHFGDGTRLSIL.

The chain joins TRBV19 to TRBJ2-1; 8 bases line up with TRBD2. The CDR3 length is 14 residues. V was pared by 6 bases and J by 4 bases, with 5 bases of the junction left unmatched. In germline, CDR1 is LNHDA, CDR2 SQIVND (reference sequence). DNA for the CDR3: TGTGCCAGTAGAGAGCGGGAGTCGTACAATGAGCAGTTCTTC. Its translation: CASRERESYNEQFF. Full variable domain (outside the CDR3, taken from reference TRBV19 and TRBJ2-1): DGGITQSPKYLFRKEGQNVTLSCEQNLNHDAMYWYRQDPGQGLRLIYYSQIVNDFQKGDIAEGYSVSREKKESFPLTVTSAQKNPTAFYLCASRERESYNEQFFGPGTRLTVL.

V usage is TRBV10-2 and J usage is TRBJ2-5; tentative D call: TRBD2 (5 bases). V lost 2 bases and J lost 4, with 14 bases in between. The CDR3 has 15 residues. CDR1 is WSHSY and CDR2 is SAAADI in the germline V gene. CDR3 region: CASSEKVARGETQYF. The CDR3, as DNA: TGCGCCAGCAGTGAGAAGGTAGCCCGGGGAGAGACCCAGTACTTC.

V gene TRBV20-1 combines with J gene TRBJ2-1; D is possibly TRBD1 (8 bases). The CDR3 loop spans 23 amino acids. Trimming pared 3 bases from V and 0 bases from J, leaving 36 bases between. Germline CDR1 and CDR2: DFQATT and SNEGSKA (reference sequence). This CDR3 reads CSASDEDRGIGSGFLSSYNEQFF. DNA for the CDR3: TGCAGTGCTAGTGATGAAGACAGGGGTATAGGTAGCGGGTTCTTAAGCTCCTACAATGAGCAGTTCTTC.

Note on this clone: Other DNA sequences in the same sample also yield this CDR3. The V call is TRBV28, the J call TRBJ2-1; possible D gene TRBD1, 5 bases. V lost 5 bases and J lost 5, with 13 bases in between. This CDR3 has 14 residues. Germline V gene sequence: CDR1 MDHEN, CDR2 SYDVKM. CDR3 coding DNA: TGTGCCAGCAGTCTAACAGGTGGTAACAATGAGCAGTTCTTC. It translates to CASSLTGGNNEQFF.

The chain carries TRBV7-3 and TRBJ2-1; 10 bases are a match to TRBD2. Germline V lookup: CDR1 SGHTA, CDR2 FQGTGA. This CDR3 has 16 residues. V lost 0 bases to trimming and J lost 7 bases; unmatched junction nucleotides: 6. Here the CDR3 DNA reads TGTGCCAGCAGCTTAACACTAGCGGGAACGGGGAATGAGCAGTTCTTC. This sequence encodes CASSLTLAGTGNEQFF.